This TCR beta chain was documented in a study of cytomegalovirus exposure and HLA in healthy donors. Study-level points and caveats: It was 150 or so TCR beta chains that were listed as cytomegalovirus-associated. Among the sequence variants, a highly shared cluster was likely an artifact of sequencing. Most CMV-associated TCR beta chains appeared HLA-restricted in a later analysis.

There were likely unrecorded immune exposures, though donors were nominally healthy when sampled. A note on this clone: Its antigen is undetermined.

Use of 60 Vbeta and 13 Jbeta primers characterized the PCR. Repertoires were generated with immunoSEQ multiplex PCR, while TCRdb's copy carries only in-frame clones and drops some. The sample lists over 150,000 clones; around 67% were seen once. This CDR3 spans 14 amino acids. Germline V gene data show CDR1 as SGHRS and CDR2 as YFSETQ. The V gene end was trimmed by 4 bases and the J gene end by 4 bases; junction bases not matched to a gene: 8. The V gene is TRBV5-1, the J gene TRBJ2-7; TRBD2 agrees at 7 bases. The receptor's source is a woman in her 30s in good health and CMV-seropositive. Sequencing was performed on PBMCs. The CDR3 spells CASSVRSSGYEQYF. The CDR3 DNA reads as TGCGCCAGCAGCGTTAGGTCTAGCGGATACGAGCAGTACTTC.